Listed below are T cell receptor beta chains from one sample, sequenced in a study of human T cells and chemical hapten exposure. One entry per CDR3 protein, called by TCRdb with MiXCR from the RACE reads. The sample lists roughly 80,000 distinct CDR3 sequences; around 11% were seen once. This material consisted of whole blood, taken in connection with sensitization to the hapten diphenylcyclopropenone (DPC). Receptors originate from a woman aged 50 to 60 with alopecia areata. Some clones in this sample may be carry-over from other donors' samples. Each CDR3 is given without its conserved first and last residue. The order of the fields is J gene, V gene, CDR3 protein.

J gene: TRBJ1-2
V gene: TRBV20-1
CDR3 protein: SARRDGYT

J gene: TRBJ2-7
V gene: TRBV28
CDR3 protein: ASSGTGETYEQY

J gene: TRBJ2-7
V gene: TRBV7-2
CDR3 protein: ASRTAGGYEQY

J gene: TRBJ2-1
V gene: TRBV5-4
CDR3 protein: ASSPLLFGTGGGEQF

J gene: TRBJ1-6
V gene: TRBV12-3/TRBV12-4
CDR3 protein: ASRTRRNSPLH

J gene: TRBJ2-3
V gene: TRBV29-1
CDR3 protein: SVEVEDRGTDTQY

J gene: TRBJ1-6
V gene: TRBV5-1
CDR3 protein: ASSRAGVHNSPLH

J gene: TRBJ1-5
V gene: TRBV12-5
CDR3 protein: ASGTTGFQPQH

J gene: TRBJ2-5
V gene: TRBV5-1
CDR3 protein: ASSLTETQY

J gene: TRBJ1-4
V gene: TRBV6-6
CDR3 protein: ASSYLPDRGFNEKLF

J gene: TRBJ2-7
V gene: TRBV6-2/TRBV6-3
CDR3 protein: ASSFVRPYEQY

J gene: TRBJ2-7
V gene: TRBV27
CDR3 protein: ASSPTGTPSYEQY

J gene: TRBJ2-1
V gene: TRBV4-3
CDR3 protein: ARASEQF

J gene: TRBJ2-7
V gene: TRBV3-1
CDR3 protein: ASRDAGGSEQY

J gene: TRBJ1-3
V gene: TRBV6-6
CDR3 protein: ASSANPFYRGNTIY

J gene: TRBJ2-7
V gene: TRBV10-3
CDR3 protein: AIRDPAGGSYEQY

J gene: TRBJ1-4
V gene: TRBV28
CDR3 protein: ASSNYEGGPHEKLF

J gene: TRBJ2-1
V gene: TRBV7-2
CDR3 protein: ASSSPRGRGGSYNEQF

J gene: TRBJ1-2
V gene: TRBV7-9
CDR3 protein: ASSPQVSYGYT

J gene: TRBJ2-7
V gene: TRBV28
CDR3 protein: ASRQGFYEQY

J gene: TRBJ2-3
V gene: TRBV20-1
CDR3 protein: SAIQRGTDTQY

J gene: TRBJ1-5
V gene: TRBV23-1
CDR3 protein: ASSPQGRGGYSNQPQH

J gene: TRBJ2-5
V gene: TRBV7-6
CDR3 protein: ASSLAPSEETQY

J gene: TRBJ2-5
V gene: TRBV2
CDR3 protein: ASSSGQMETQY

J gene: TRBJ1-3
V gene: TRBV12-3/TRBV12-4
CDR3 protein: ASRFLGNTIY

J gene: TRBJ1-5
V gene: TRBV10-1
CDR3 protein: ASSGLKGRDSNQPQH

J gene: TRBJ2-5
V gene: TRBV7-3
CDR3 protein: ASSLTTTTQETQY

J gene: TRBJ1-4
V gene: TRBV5-1
CDR3 protein: ASSYGTEKLF

J gene: TRBJ1-5
V gene: TRBV7-8
CDR3 protein: ASSPRTGNQPQH

J gene: TRBJ2-7
V gene: TRBV7-9
CDR3 protein: ASSLDSSYEQY

J gene: TRBJ1-2
V gene: TRBV11-2
CDR3 protein: ASSLGTGNGYT

J gene: TRBJ2-2
V gene: TRBV21-1
CDR3 protein: ASSLNRGPGTGELF

J gene: TRBJ1-5
V gene: TRBV12-3/TRBV12-4
CDR3 protein: ASSPTGERQPQH

J gene: TRBJ2-1
V gene: TRBV6-2/TRBV6-3
CDR3 protein: ATVAGGLTHEQF

J gene: TRBJ1-2
V gene: TRBV7-9
CDR3 protein: ASSVDRGDGYT

J gene: TRBJ2-5
V gene: TRBV7-2
CDR3 protein: ASSLGPIGGQTQY

J gene: TRBJ1-5
V gene: TRBV19
CDR3 protein: ASSRGFVEYSNQPQH

J gene: TRBJ2-3
V gene: TRBV18
CDR3 protein: ASSPLGTTSTDTQY

J gene: TRBJ2-3
V gene: TRBV11-2
CDR3 protein: ASSERRDRVDHTQY

J gene: TRBJ2-7
V gene: TRBV11-2
CDR3 protein: ASSLRPGTSSYEQY

J gene: TRBJ1-2
V gene: TRBV10-1
CDR3 protein: ASSKELFDGYT

J gene: TRBJ1-4
V gene: TRBV6-2/TRBV6-3
CDR3 protein: ASSSAGQVYGRGKLF

J gene: TRBJ1-6
V gene: TRBV12-3/TRBV12-4
CDR3 protein: ASSFEGSPLH

J gene: TRBJ2-7
V gene: TRBV19
CDR3 protein: ATKARGGSYEQY

J gene: TRBJ1-1
V gene: TRBV7-2
CDR3 protein: ASRPRWTGTEAF

J gene: TRBJ2-7
V gene: TRBV14
CDR3 protein: ASSSGQVSGQY

J gene: TRBJ2-1
V gene: TRBV5-1
CDR3 protein: ASTRDRVLDEQF

J gene: TRBJ2-1
V gene: TRBV20-1
CDR3 protein: SARDPGTFYNEQF